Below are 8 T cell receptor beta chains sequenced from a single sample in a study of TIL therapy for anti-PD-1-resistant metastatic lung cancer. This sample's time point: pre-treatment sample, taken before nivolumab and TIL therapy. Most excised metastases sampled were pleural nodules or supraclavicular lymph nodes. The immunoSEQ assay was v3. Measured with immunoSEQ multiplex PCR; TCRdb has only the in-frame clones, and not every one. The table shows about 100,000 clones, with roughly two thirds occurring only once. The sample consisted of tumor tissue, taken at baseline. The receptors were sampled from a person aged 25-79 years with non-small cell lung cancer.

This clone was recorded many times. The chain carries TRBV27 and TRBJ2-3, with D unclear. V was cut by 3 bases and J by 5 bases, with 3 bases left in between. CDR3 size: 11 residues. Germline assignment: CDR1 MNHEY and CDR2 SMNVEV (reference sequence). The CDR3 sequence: CASSFGDTQYF. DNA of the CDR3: TGTGCCAGCAGTTTTGGAGATACGCAGTATTTT.

The CDR3 DNA is TGTGCCAGCAGCCCTACAAGGGGCGACGAGCAGTACTTC. Translated, it gives CASSPTRGDEQYF. This chain joins TRBV4-2 and TRBJ2-7; D might be TRBD1 (5 bases). The germline V and J ends were trimmed by 4 bases and 5 bases, with 12 bases remaining between them. The CDR3 spans 13 residues. CDR1 LGHNA and CDR2 YNFKEQ come from the germline V gene.

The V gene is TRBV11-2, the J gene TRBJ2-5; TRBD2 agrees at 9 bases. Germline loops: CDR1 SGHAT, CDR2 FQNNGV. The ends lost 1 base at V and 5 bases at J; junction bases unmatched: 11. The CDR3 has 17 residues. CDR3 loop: CASSLGSLAGSGETQYF. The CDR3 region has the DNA TGTGCCAGCAGCTTAGGCTCTCTAGCGGGGTCCGGGGAGACCCAGTACTTC.

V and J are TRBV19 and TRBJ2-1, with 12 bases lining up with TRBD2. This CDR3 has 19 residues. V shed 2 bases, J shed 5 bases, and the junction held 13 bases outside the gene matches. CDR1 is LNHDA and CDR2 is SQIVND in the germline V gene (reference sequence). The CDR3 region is CASSIWDSWTSGENNEQFF. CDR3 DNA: TGTGCCAGTAGTATATGGGACAGTTGGACTAGCGGGGAAAACAATGAGCAGTTCTTC.

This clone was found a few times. The CDR3 spells CASSEALLYEQYF. CDR3 nucleotides: TGTGCCAGCAGTGAAGCGCTTCTCTACGAGCAGTACTTC. The chain is built from TRBV6-1 and TRBJ2-7; D is ambiguous. Germline V gives CDR1 MNHNS, CDR2 SASEGT. CDR3 length: 13 residues. V dropped 0 bases and J dropped 3 bases, with 6 bases sitting between them.

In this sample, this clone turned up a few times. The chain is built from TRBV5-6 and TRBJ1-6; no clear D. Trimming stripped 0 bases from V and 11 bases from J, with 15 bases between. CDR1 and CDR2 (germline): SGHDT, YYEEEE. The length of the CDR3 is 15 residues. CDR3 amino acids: CASSLGWARVTPLHF. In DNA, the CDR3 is TGTGCCAGCAGCTTGGGCTGGGCCCGTGTGACACCCCTCCACTTT.

In DNA, the CDR3 is TGTGCCAGCAGCCTCCAAGACATTCAGTACTTC. Translating gives CASSLQDIQYF. The chain links TRBV21-1 to TRBJ2-4. TRBV21-1 is reported as a pseudogene. This CDR3 has 11 amino acids.

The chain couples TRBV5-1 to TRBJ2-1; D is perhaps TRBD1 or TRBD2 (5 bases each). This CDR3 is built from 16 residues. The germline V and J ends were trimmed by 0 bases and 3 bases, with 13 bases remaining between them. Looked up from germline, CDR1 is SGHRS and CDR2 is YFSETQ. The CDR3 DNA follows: TGCGCCAGCAGCTTGGCGGGTCAGGGAGTCTACAATGAGCAGTTCTTC. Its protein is CASSLAGQGVYNEQFF.